A single sample is the source of the 18 T cell receptor beta chains below, sequenced in a study of identical twins. Using its own MiXCR run on the 5' RACE reads, TCRdb lists one record per CDR3 protein. The sample shows 470,000 or so distinct CDR3 sequences, 24% of them seen only once. These records were also assigned to another study, of T cells expressing NK-cell markers.

The specimen was CD4+ T cells sorted from blood. The receptors here all came from a woman under 30 in good health.

The V gene is TRBV9, the J gene TRBJ2-3; D not resolved. Germline loops: CDR1 SGDLS, CDR2 YYNGEE. Trimming removed 2 bases at V and 0 bases at J, with 7 bases between. The CDR3 is made up of 14 amino acids. The CDR3 here is CASSVRGSTDTQYF. CDR3 bases: TGTGCCAGCAGCGTCCGCGGAAGCACAGATACGCAGTATTTT.

This clonotype was counted only a few times. The chain has TRBV5-1 and TRBJ1-2, with D hard to call. Trimming took 4 bases from V and 6 from J, leaving 19 bases between them. Germline CDR1 and CDR2: SGHRS and YFSETQ. The CDR3 consists of 15 residues. The CDR3 coding sequence is TGCGCCAGCAGCCTCGATTCCAGGCGATCACATGGCTACACCTTC. As protein: CASSLDSRRSHGYTF.

Written as DNA, the CDR3 is TGTGCCAGCAGACTATCTCCGGGGGGGAAGACCCAGTACTTC. It encodes CASRLSPGGKTQYF. The chain links TRBV12-3 or TRBV12-4 to TRBJ2-5; TRBD2 matches at 8 bases. Trimming cost V 6 bases and J 6 bases; bases outside gene matches: 9. This CDR3 has 14 amino acids.

The chain joins TRBV12-3 or TRBV12-4 to TRBJ2-7, with a tentative D call TRBD1 (6 bases). This CDR3 contains 15 residues. Trimming took off 3 bases at V and 2 bases at J, with 14 bases between the two ends. Here the CDR3 reads CASSLGPAGAYEQYF. In nucleotides, the CDR3 is TGTGCCAGCAGTTTGGGTCCGGCAGGGGCCTACGAGCAGTACTTC.

This clonotype was detected many times. The V call is TRBV12-3 or TRBV12-4, the J call TRBJ2-1; unclear D gene. V gave up 2 bases and J gave up 1 base, with 0 bases separating them. The CDR3 is 12 amino acids. The CDR3 sequence is CASSLSYNEQFF. The CDR3 DNA reads TGTGCCAGCAGTTTATCCTACAATGAGCAGTTCTTC.

This chain joins TRBV6-1 and TRBJ2-3; 8 nucleotides align to TRBD2. CDR1 MNHNS and CDR2 SASEGT come from the germline V gene. This CDR3 has 15 amino acids. The V gene end was trimmed by 6 bases and the J gene end by 2 bases; junction bases not matched to a gene: 7. The CDR3 bases are TGTGCCAGCAGGGAGGCGGGGGGAAACACAGATACGCAGTATTTT. It codes for CASREAGGNTDTQYF.

The chain uses TRBV11-2 and TRBJ2-7, with D unclear. CDR1 and CDR2 (germline): SGHAT, FQNNGV. V was trimmed by 0 bases and J by 2 bases, leaving 5 bases between them. The CDR3 loop spans 13 amino acids. The DNA of the CDR3 is TGTGCCAGCAGCTTAGACCACCCCTACGAGCAGTACTTC. Translation gives CASSLDHPYEQYF.

This clonotype was detected a few times. The chain joins TRBV6-1 to TRBJ2-7; possibly TRBD1 for D (6 bases). V lost 5 bases to trimming and J lost 1 base, with 15 bases between them. The CDR3 consists of 15 residues. CDR1 is MNHNS and CDR2 is SASEGT in the germline V gene. The CDR3 protein is CASSPIGQGSYEQYF. Written as DNA, the CDR3 is TGTGCCAGCAGTCCAATTGGGCAGGGGTCCTACGAGCAGTACTTC.

This clonotype was counted only a few times. The chain uses TRBV20-1 and TRBJ2-7, with no clear D. Looked up from germline, CDR1 is DFQATT and CDR2 is SNEGSKA (reference sequence). Deletions cut 5 bases from V and 2 bases from J, with 13 bases between. This CDR3 is built from 13 residues. The DNA for the CDR3 is TGCAGTGCTTCTCCGGGTCCACCCTACGAGCAGTACTTC. It codes for CSASPGPPYEQYF.

The chain joins TRBV3-1 to TRBJ2-2; the match to TRBD2 covers 13 bases. Germline-derived CDR1 and CDR2 are LGHDT and YNNKEL (reference sequence). Trimming at V came to 4 bases and at J to 5 bases, leaving 4 bases not matched to a gene. This CDR3 comprises 16 residues. The CDR3 DNA reads as TGTGCCAGCAGCCTTTGGACTAGCGGGAGTACCGGGGAGCTGTTTTTT. Translating it yields CASSLWTSGSTGELFF.

This sequence joins TRBV3-1 and TRBJ1-3; no firm D call. The length of the CDR3 is 13 residues. CDR1 is LGHDT and CDR2 is YNNKEL in the germline V gene (reference sequence). V shed 0 bases and J shed 5 bases, with 5 bases lying between them. The CDR3 nucleotides are TGTGCCAGCAGCCAAGAGCCCCGAAACACCATATATTTT. This sequence encodes CASSQEPRNTIYF.

The chain is built from TRBV20-1 and TRBJ2-3; D may be TRBD2 (6 bases). V lost 6 bases and J lost 2, with 18 bases in between. Germline V CDR1 and CDR2: DFQATT, SNEGSKA (reference sequence). The CDR3 loop spans 15 amino acids. For the CDR3, the DNA is TGCAGTGCGACCTTAGCGGATGGTATCACAGATACGCAGTATTTT. Translating gives CSATLADGITDTQYF.

The sample holds a few counts of this clonotype. The V and J genes are TRBV18 and TRBJ1-4, with 10 nucleotides matching TRBD1. Germline lookup yields CDR1 KGHSH and CDR2 LQKENI. The CDR3 covers 16 residues. Trimming at V came to 3 bases and at J to 2 bases, leaving 3 bases not matched to a gene. The CDR3 sequence: CASSPGQGRTNEKLFF. DNA of the CDR3: TGTGCCAGCTCACCGGGACAGGGGAGGACTAATGAAAAACTGTTTTTT.

The rearrangement joins TRBV7-2 to TRBJ2-7; perhaps TRBD2 as D (5 bases). With 6 bases removed from V and 3 bases from J, the gap between germline ends came to 12 bases. CDR1 and CDR2 (germline): SGHTA, FQGNSA. The CDR3 is 13 amino acids. The CDR3 bases are TGTGCCAGCAGTCGAACAGACTACTACGAGCAGTACTTC. Translating gives CASSRTDYYEQYF.

The chain has TRBV10-3 and TRBJ2-2, with TRBD2 matching over 15 bases. Per the germline V gene, CDR1 is ENHRY and CDR2 is SYGVKD. The CDR3 length is 16 residues. J was trimmed by 7 bases and V by 6 bases; bases with no gene match: 6. The CDR3 region is CAISPGLAGGIGELFF. In DNA form, the CDR3 reads TGTGCCATCAGCCCGGGACTAGCGGGAGGAATCGGGGAGCTGTTTTTT.

The V gene is TRBV6-2 or TRBV6-3, the J gene TRBJ2-1, with D unresolved. The CDR3 runs 11 residues. Per germline, CDR1 MNHEY and CDR2 SVGEGT. Trimming shortened V by 6 bases and J by 8 bases, and 8 bases separated the two germline ends. In nucleotides, the CDR3 is TGTGCCAGCAGCCGCCCCGATGAGCAGTTCTTC. Translation: CASSRPDEQFF.

Concerning this clonotype: Germline is not matched at one junction end, which may reflect a read error. The chain has TRBV14 and TRBJ2-7; unclear D gene. CDR1 is SGHDN, CDR2 FVKESK, per germline. The CDR3 runs 11 residues. CDR3: CASSQFYERYF. For the CDR3, the DNA is TGTGCCAGCAGCCAATTCTACGAGCGGTACTTC. The variable domain in full, completed from reference TRBV14 and TRBJ2-7, reads EAGVTQFPSHSVIEKGQTVTLRCDPISGHDNLYWYRRVMGKEIKFLLHFVKESKQDESGMPNNRFLAERTGGTYSTLKVQPAELEDSGVYFCASSQFYERYFGPGTRLTVT.

The V call is TRBV5-1, the J call TRBJ2-2; D perhaps matches TRBD2 (5 bases). Germline assignment: CDR1 SGHRS and CDR2 YFSETQ. With 4 bases removed from V and 3 bases from J, the gap between germline ends came to 13 bases. The CDR3 loop spans 15 amino acids. The CDR3 reads CASSPSRADTGELFF. The DNA of the CDR3 is TGCGCCAGCAGCCCTAGCCGGGCAGACACCGGGGAGCTGTTTTTT.